This T cell receptor (beta chain) was profiled in a study of shared clonotypes between healthy human individuals. The study's findings and limits: The study generally estimated greater richness for naive than memory subsets. Naive CD4 clonotype sharing across a handful of donors was around 5%.

Points on this clone: What it binds is unknown.

It was around 180 ng DNA, approximately 30,000 T cell genomes, that sorted-subset replicate PCRs used. How the authors handled the data: Junction-only immunoSEQ sequences carried no quality scores, so filtering differed. The table came from immunoSEQ multiplex PCR; TCRdb's copy has only in-frame clones and leaves some out. The DNA gave D and trimming, while V, J and clone size come from that table. The sample lists about 600,000 clones, about 98% occurring once. The CDR3 consists of 17 residues. Losses at the gene ends were 3 bases for V and 1 base for J; bases not matched to a gene: 11. Looked up from germline, CDR1 is SGHRS and CDR2 is YFSETQ. Naivety among CD8 cells was defined by CD45RO negativity and positive CCR7 selection, thereby excluding terminally differentiated effector memory CD45RA+ cells.

The sample consisted of naive CD8+ T cells sorted from blood. The source of this sequence is a young man in good health. V is TRBV5-1 and J is TRBJ2-3; 7 bases are a match to TRBD2. For the CDR3, the DNA is TGCGCCAGCAGCTCCCTACTAGCGACGTCTCGCACAGATACGCAGTATTTT. Residues: CASSSLLATSRTDTQYF.